One sample yielded the 23 T cell receptor beta chains listed below, sequenced in a study of vaccination effects on CD4 cells after COVID-19. Antigen specificity for these receptors is unknown. Some clones are missing from TCRdb's copy, which holds only in-frame ones; the method was immunoSEQ multiplex PCR. This table holds around 23,000 clones, approximately 79% found once. Antigen-specific CD4+ T cells were first expanded with viral peptide pools by the ViraFEST assay and only then sequenced. It was after nine to ten days of culture that CD4+ T cells were isolated. All study participants received two doses of BNT162b2 or mRNA-1273 vaccine. The specimen comprised CD4+ T cells from PBMCs cultured with HCoV-229E spike peptides, sampled after COVID-19 vaccination. All receptors come from a human donor who received a COVID-19 vaccine.

The chain recombines TRBV4-1 with TRBJ2-7, with 11 bases fitting TRBD1. The CDR3 length is 15 residues. In germline, CDR1 is MGHRA, CDR2 YSYEKL. Trimming took 4 bases from V and 1 from J; bases not matched to a gene: 3. The CDR3 DNA follows: TGCGCCAGCAGCCGGGGACAGGGGGGGTCCTACGAGCAGTACTTC. Translated: CASSRGQGGSYEQYF.

The rearrangement links TRBV3-1 (or the pseudogene TRBV3-2) to TRBJ2-3; 7 bases match TRBD2. After removal of 4 bases from V and 2 bases from J, the junction contained 6 bases not matched to a gene. CDR1 LGHDT and CDR2 YNNKEL come from the germline V gene (reference sequence). This CDR3 contains 15 residues. CDR3: CASSRREGYTDTQYF. The CDR3 nucleotides are TGTGCCAGCAGCCGCAGGGAGGGGTACACAGATACGCAGTATTTT.

The chain joins TRBV11-2 to TRBJ2-2, with 7 bases fitting TRBD1. This CDR3 comprises 15 residues. The V segment lost 5 bases and the J segment 6 bases; nucleotides outside the gene matches: 9. Looked up from germline, CDR1 is SGHAT and CDR2 is FQNNGV. The CDR3 spells CASSPGQVWPGELFF. The DNA for the CDR3 is TGTGCCAGCAGCCCCGGACAGGTCTGGCCCGGGGAGCTGTTTTTT.

The chain has TRBV15 and TRBJ1-4; 10 positions match TRBD1. The ends lost 5 bases at V and 5 bases at J; junction bases unmatched: 8. This CDR3 has 16 residues. Per germline, CDR1 LNHNV and CDR2 YYDKDF (reference sequence). The CDR3 reads CATSFGRTGGNEKLFF. CDR3 nucleotides: TGTGCCACCAGCTTCGGCAGGACAGGGGGGAATGAAAAACTGTTTTTT.

V gene TRBV2 combines with J gene TRBJ2-3; no firm D call. This CDR3 comprises 13 residues. The V gene's germline CDR1 is SNHLY and CDR2 FYNNEI. The V gene lost 10 bases and the J gene lost 2 bases, with 13 bases spanning the gap. The CDR3 coding sequence is TGTGCCACTCAGACTCCTTTCACAGATACGCAGTATTTT. It encodes CATQTPFTDTQYF. Filled out from reference TRBV2 and TRBJ2-3, the complete variable domain reads EPEVTQTPSHQVTQMGQEVILRCVPISNHLYFYWYRQILGQKVEFLVSFYNNEISEKSEIFDDQFSVERPDGSNFTLKIRSTKLEDSAMYFCATQTPFTDTQYFGPGTRLTVL.

The rearrangement links TRBV15 to TRBJ2-7; 7 nucleotides match TRBD2. The CDR3 is 15 residues long. Germline V gives CDR1 LNHNV, CDR2 YYDKDF (reference sequence). Trimming took 1 base from V and 6 from J; bases not matched to a gene: 9. The CDR3 is CATSRALSAGAEQYF. The CDR3 DNA sequence: TGTGCCACCAGCAGAGCCCTCTCGGCGGGAGCCGAGCAGTACTTC.

The chain recombines TRBV5-1 with TRBJ1-1; D unclear. Looked up from germline, CDR1 is SGHRS and CDR2 is YFSETQ. The CDR3 totals 12 residues. V dropped 0 bases and J dropped 5 bases, with 5 bases sitting between them. Here the CDR3 DNA reads TGCGCCAGCAGCTTGGAGAGGACTGAAGCTTTCTTT. Amino acid sequence: CASSLERTEAFF.

This chain uses TRBV11-2 with TRBJ2-5, with D perhaps TRBD2 (5 bases). This CDR3 is 15 amino acids long. The V end lost 0 bases, the J end lost 2 bases, and 10 bases lay between the germline ends. Germline V CDR1 and CDR2: SGHAT, FQNNGV. CDR3 DNA: TGTGCCAGCAGCTTAGAAGAGGGCCGACAAGAGACCCAGTACTTC. Encoded protein: CASSLEEGRQETQYF.

V is TRBV5-1 and J is TRBJ2-1, with D possibly matching TRBD1 (6 bases). The CDR3 is made up of 13 amino acids. The V end was cut by 4 bases, the J end by 5 bases, with 10 bases between. The germline gives CDR1 SGHRS, CDR2 YFSETQ. CDR3 DNA: TGCGCCAGCAGCCCGAGGACAGACAATGAGCAGTTCTTC. Translating it yields CASSPRTDNEQFF.

The chain uses TRBV2 and TRBJ1-4; D not certain. The CDR3 length is 12 residues. Germline CDR1 SNHLY, CDR2 FYNNEI. V was shortened by 5 bases and J by 13 bases, with 14 bases between the two germline ends. The CDR3 region is CASSPLDGVLFF. The CDR3 DNA is TGTGCCAGCAGTCCCCTCGACGGGGTACTGTTTTTT.

The genes are TRBV14 and TRBJ2-1; 8 bases fit TRBD1. This CDR3 contains 15 residues. CDR1 is SGHDN, CDR2 FVKESK, per germline. Losses at the gene ends were 4 bases for V and 3 bases for J; bases not matched to a gene: 5. The CDR3 loop reads CASSLRDRNYNEQFF. As DNA, the CDR3 is TGTGCCAGCAGCCTCCGGGACAGGAACTACAATGAGCAGTTCTTC.

The chain uses TRBV5-1 and TRBJ2-1, with D uncertain. V was pared by 0 bases and J by 7 bases, with 17 bases between. Germline CDR1 is SGHRS and CDR2 is YFSETQ. The length of the CDR3 is 16 residues. Here the CDR3 DNA reads TGCGCCAGCAGCTTGGTTAGGCTAGTGGTAGGAAATGAGCAGTTCTTC. This sequence encodes CASSLVRLVVGNEQFF.

This clone was seen only once. The chain combines TRBV14 with TRBJ1-5; perhaps TRBD1 as D (6 bases). The CDR3 contains 13 residues. Between the trimmed V and J ends, which lost 5 bases and 5 bases, there was a span of 10 bases. Per germline, CDR1 SGHDN and CDR2 FVKESK. The CDR3 spells CASSRGDYQPQHF. CDR3 DNA sequence: TGTGCCAGCAGCAGGGGGGACTATCAGCCCCAGCATTTT.

This chain joins TRBV3-1 (or the pseudogene TRBV3-2) and TRBJ2-7; 10 bases fit TRBD2. V lost 5 bases to trimming and J lost 3 bases; unmatched junction nucleotides: 13. Looked up from germline, CDR1 is LGHDT and CDR2 is YNNKEL (reference sequence). The CDR3 is made up of 17 amino acids. The CDR3 DNA sequence: TGTGCCAGCAGCGGCGCCGTGGGACTAGCGTTGTACTACGAGCAGTACTTC. It encodes CASSGAVGLALYYEQYF.

This rearrangement joins TRBV25-1 to TRBJ2-7; 8 bases are a match to TRBD1. V was clipped by 0 bases and J by 2 bases; unmatched bases: 6. Germline lookup yields CDR1 MGHDK and CDR2 SYGVNS. There are 16 residues in the CDR3. The CDR3 DNA reads TGTGCCAGCAGTGAATACGGGACAGGTCGGCCCTACGAGCAGTACTTC. Encoded protein: CASSEYGTGRPYEQYF.

V gene TRBV5-1 combines with J gene TRBJ2-7; no clear D gene. CDR3 length equals 12 residues. The germline V gene encodes CDR1 SGHRS and CDR2 YFSETQ. The V end lost 4 bases, the J end lost 4 bases, and 9 bases lay between the germline ends. The CDR3 nucleotides are TGCGCCAGCAGCCAGTCCCAATACGAGCAGTACTTC. It encodes CASSQSQYEQYF.

This chain joins TRBV3-1 (or the pseudogene TRBV3-2) and TRBJ2-3; 13 positions match TRBD2. Trimming removed 4 bases from V and 6 bases from J; junction bases left unmatched: 7. Germline V gives CDR1 LGHDT, CDR2 YNNKEL (reference sequence). The CDR3 contains 16 residues. The CDR3 DNA follows: TGTGCCAGCAGCCTTCGGACTAGCGGGAGAATGGATACGCAGTATTTT. Its translation is CASSLRTSGRMDTQYF.

The gene calls are TRBV3-1 (or the pseudogene TRBV3-2) and TRBJ1-4; D is possibly TRBD1 (5 bases). The CDR3 is 15 amino acids. Trimming pared 4 bases from V and 4 bases from J, leaving 13 bases between. CDR1 is LGHDT, CDR2 YNNKEL, per germline (reference sequence). CDR3 nucleotides: TGTGCCAGCAGCCGACAACAGGCGAGTAATGAAAAACTGTTTTTT. Residues: CASSRQQASNEKLFF.

This chain uses TRBV3-1 (or the pseudogene TRBV3-2) with TRBJ1-2; D is ambiguous. Germline V gene data show CDR1 as LGHDT and CDR2 as YNNKEL (reference sequence). The CDR3 extends over 13 amino acids. V lost 4 bases and J lost 2, with 8 bases in between. CDR3 sequence (DNA): TGTGCCAGCAGCCTAACGGGGAACTATGGCTACACCTTC. Its translation is CASSLTGNYGYTF.

The rearrangement links TRBV28 to TRBJ1-3; TRBD1 might be the D (5 bases). The length of the CDR3 is 15 residues. Trimming shortened V by 0 bases and J by 3 bases, and 9 bases separated the two germline ends. Germline CDR1 reads MDHEN; CDR2 reads SYDVKM. The CDR3 DNA reads as TGTGCCAGCAGTTTATGGTCCAGGGTTGGAAACACCATATATTTT. Encoded protein: CASSLWSRVGNTIYF.

This clone came up a few times. This CDR3 is CASSQGQGGQPQHF. The CDR3, as DNA: TGTGCCAGTAGCCAGGGACAGGGGGGTCAGCCCCAGCATTTT. The chain joins TRBV19 to TRBJ1-5, with 11 bases fitting TRBD1. Germline V gene sequence: CDR1 LNHDA, CDR2 SQIVND (reference sequence). The CDR3 contains 14 residues. V lost 6 bases to trimming and J lost 6 bases; unmatched junction nucleotides: 4.

In its sample, this clone was seen a few times. The chain has TRBV6-5 and TRBJ2-3; D perhaps matches TRBD2 (7 bases). Trimming cost V 4 bases and J 4 bases, with 18 bases left between them. This CDR3 spans 16 amino acids. CDR1 and CDR2 (germline): MNHEY, SVGAGI. The CDR3 DNA follows: TGTGCCAGCAGTTCCTTTAACGGGGGGCCTCCAGATACGCAGTATTTT. Translating gives CASSSFNGGPPDTQYF.

This sequence joins TRBV27 and TRBJ2-7; the match to TRBD2 covers 10 bases. Germline V gene sequence: CDR1 MNHEY, CDR2 SMNVEV (reference sequence). The CDR3 contains 15 residues. Trimming cost V 4 bases and J 5 bases; bases outside gene matches: 8. As DNA, the CDR3 is TGTGCCAGCAGTTCCCCACTAGCGGGACCTCACGAGCAGTACTTC. Its translation is CASSSPLAGPHEQYF.